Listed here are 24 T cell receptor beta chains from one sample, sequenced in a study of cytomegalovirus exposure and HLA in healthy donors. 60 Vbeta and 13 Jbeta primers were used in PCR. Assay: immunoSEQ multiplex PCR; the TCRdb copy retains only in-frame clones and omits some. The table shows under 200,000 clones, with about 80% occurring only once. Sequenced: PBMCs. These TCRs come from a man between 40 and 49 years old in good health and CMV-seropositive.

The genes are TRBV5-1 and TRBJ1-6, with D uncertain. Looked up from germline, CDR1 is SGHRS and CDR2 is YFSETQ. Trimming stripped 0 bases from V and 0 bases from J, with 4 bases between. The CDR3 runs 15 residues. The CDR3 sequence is CASSLVSSYNSPLHF. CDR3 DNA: TGCGCCAGCAGCTTGGTCAGCTCCTATAATTCACCCCTCCACTTT.

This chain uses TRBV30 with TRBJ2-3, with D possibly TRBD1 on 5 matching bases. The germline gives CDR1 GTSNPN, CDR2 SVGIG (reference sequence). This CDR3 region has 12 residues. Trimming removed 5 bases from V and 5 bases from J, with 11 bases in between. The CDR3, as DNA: TGTGCCTGGGGGGCCTCGGTAGATACGCAGTATTTT. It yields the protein CAWGASVDTQYF.

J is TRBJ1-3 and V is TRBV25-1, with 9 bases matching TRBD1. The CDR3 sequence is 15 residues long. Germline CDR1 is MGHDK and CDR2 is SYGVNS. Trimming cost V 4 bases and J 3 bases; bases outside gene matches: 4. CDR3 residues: CASSVQGAYGNTIYF. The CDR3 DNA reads TGTGCCAGCAGTGTACAGGGGGCTTATGGAAACACCATATATTTT.

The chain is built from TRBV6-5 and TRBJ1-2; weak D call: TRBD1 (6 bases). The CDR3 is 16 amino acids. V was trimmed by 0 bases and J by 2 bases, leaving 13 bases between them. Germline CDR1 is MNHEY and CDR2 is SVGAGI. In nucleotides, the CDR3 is TGTGCCAGCAGTTACTCCCAAATCACAGGGAACTATGGCTACACCTTC. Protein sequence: CASSYSQITGNYGYTF.

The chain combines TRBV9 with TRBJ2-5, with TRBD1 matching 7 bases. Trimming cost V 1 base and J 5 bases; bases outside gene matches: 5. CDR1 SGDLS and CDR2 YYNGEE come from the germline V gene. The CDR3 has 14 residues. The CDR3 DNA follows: TGTGCCAGCAGCGTACGACAGGGAGACGAGACCCAGTACTTC. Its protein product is CASSVRQGDETQYF. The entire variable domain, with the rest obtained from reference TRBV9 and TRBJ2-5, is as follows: DSGVTQTPKHLITATGQRVTLRCSPRSGDLSVYWYQQSLDQGLQFLIQYYNGEERAKGNILERFSAQQFPDLHSELNLSSLELGDSALYFCASSVRQGDETQYFGPGTRLLVL.

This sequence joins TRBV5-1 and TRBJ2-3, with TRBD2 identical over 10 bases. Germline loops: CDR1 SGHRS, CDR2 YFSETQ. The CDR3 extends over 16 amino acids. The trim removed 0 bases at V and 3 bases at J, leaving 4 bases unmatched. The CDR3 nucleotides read TGCGCCAGCAGCTTGGGAACTAGCGGGATAACAGATACGCAGTATTTT. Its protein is CASSLGTSGITDTQYF. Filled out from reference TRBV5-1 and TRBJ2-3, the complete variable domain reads KAGVTQTPRYLIKTRGQQVTLSCSPISGHRSVSWYQQTPGQGLQFLFEYFSETQRNKGNFPGRFSGRQFSNSRSEMNVSTLELGDSALYLCASSLGTSGITDTQYFGPGTRLTVL.

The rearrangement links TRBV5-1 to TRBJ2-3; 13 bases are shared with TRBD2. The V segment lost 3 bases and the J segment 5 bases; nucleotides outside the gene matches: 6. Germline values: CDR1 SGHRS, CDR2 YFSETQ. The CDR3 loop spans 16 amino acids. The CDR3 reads CASSWTSGSSGDTQYF. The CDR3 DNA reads TGCGCCAGCAGCTGGACTAGCGGGAGTTCGGGAGATACGCAGTATTTT.

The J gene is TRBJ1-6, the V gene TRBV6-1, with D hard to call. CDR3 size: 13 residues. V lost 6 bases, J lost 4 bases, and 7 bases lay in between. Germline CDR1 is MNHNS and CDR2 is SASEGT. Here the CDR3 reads CASSSTYNSPLHF. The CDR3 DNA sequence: TGTGCCAGCAGCTCTACGTATAATTCACCCCTCCACTTT.

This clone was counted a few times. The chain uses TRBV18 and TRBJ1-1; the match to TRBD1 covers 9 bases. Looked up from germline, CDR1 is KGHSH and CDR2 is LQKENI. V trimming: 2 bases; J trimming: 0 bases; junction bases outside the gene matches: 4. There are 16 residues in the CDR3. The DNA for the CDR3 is TGTGCCAGCTCACCAGGGACAGGGCAAATGAACACTGAAGCTTTCTTT. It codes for CASSPGTGQMNTEAFF.

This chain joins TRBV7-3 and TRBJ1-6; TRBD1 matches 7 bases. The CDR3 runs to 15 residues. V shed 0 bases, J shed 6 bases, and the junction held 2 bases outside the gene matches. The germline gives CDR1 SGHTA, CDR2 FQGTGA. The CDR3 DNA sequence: TGTGCCAGCAGCTTAACGGGGACAGTTAATTCACCCCTCCACTTT. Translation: CASSLTGTVNSPLHF.

The CDR3 region is CAISEIQHSYEQYF. As DNA, the CDR3 is TGTGCCATCAGTGAAATACAGCACTCCTACGAGCAGTACTTC. This chain connects TRBV10-3 to TRBJ2-7; D is undetermined. Germline V CDR1 and CDR2: ENHRY, SYGVKD. The CDR3 contains 14 residues. V lost 3 bases, J lost 0 bases, and 9 bases lay in between.

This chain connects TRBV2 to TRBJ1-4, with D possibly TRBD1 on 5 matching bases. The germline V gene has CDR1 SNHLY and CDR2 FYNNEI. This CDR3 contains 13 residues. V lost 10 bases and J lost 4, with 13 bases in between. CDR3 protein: CATRGSVNEKLFF. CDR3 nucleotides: TGTGCCACCCGGGGGAGTGTTAATGAAAAACTGTTTTTT.

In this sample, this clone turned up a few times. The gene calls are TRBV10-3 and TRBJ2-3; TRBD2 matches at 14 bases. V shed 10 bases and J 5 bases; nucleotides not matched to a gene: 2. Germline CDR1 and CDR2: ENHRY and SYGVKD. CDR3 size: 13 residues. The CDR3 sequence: CATGLAGVDTQYF. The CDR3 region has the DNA TGTGCCACGGGACTAGCGGGAGTAGATACGCAGTATTTT.

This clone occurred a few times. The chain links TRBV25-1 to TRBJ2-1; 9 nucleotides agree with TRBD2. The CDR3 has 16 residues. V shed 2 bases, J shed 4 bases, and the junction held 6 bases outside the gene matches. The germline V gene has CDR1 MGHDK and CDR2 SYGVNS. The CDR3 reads CASSERTSGLYNEQFF. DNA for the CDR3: TGTGCCAGCAGTGAAAGAACTAGCGGGTTATACAATGAGCAGTTCTTC. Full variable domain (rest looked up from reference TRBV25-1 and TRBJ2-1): EADIYQTPRYLVIGTGKKITLECSQTMGHDKMYWYQQDPGMELHLIHYSYGVNSTEKGDLSSESTVSRIRTEHFPLTLESARPSHTSQYLCASSERTSGLYNEQFFGPGTRLTVL.

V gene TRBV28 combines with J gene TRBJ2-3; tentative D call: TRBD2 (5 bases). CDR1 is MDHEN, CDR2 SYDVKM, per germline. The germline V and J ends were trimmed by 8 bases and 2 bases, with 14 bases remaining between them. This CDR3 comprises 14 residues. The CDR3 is CASFGGPPTDTQYF. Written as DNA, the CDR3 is TGTGCCAGCTTCGGCGGGCCACCCACAGATACGCAGTATTTT. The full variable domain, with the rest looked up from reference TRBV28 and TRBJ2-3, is DVKVTQSSRYLVKRTGEKVFLECVQDMDHENMFWYRQDPGLGLRLIYFSYDVKMKEKGDIPEGYSVSREKKERFSLILESASTNQTSMYLCASFGGPPTDTQYFGPGTRLTVL.

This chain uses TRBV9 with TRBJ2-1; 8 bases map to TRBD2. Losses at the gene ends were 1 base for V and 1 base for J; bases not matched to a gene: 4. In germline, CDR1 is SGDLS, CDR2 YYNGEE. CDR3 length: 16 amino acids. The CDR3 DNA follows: TGTGCCAGCAGCGTATTAGCGGGATTGTCCTACAATGAGCAGTTCTTC. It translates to CASSVLAGLSYNEQFF.

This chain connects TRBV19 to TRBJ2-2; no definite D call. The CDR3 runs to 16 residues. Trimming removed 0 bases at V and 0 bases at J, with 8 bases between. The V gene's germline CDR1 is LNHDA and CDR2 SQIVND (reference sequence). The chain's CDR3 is CASSIDTYANTGELFF. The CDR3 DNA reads TGTGCCAGTAGTATAGATACCTACGCGAACACCGGGGAGCTGTTTTTT.

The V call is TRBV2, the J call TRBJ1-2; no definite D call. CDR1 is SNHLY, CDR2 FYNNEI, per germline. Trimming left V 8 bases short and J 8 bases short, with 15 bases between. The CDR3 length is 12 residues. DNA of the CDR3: TGTGCCAGCGTTCGGGGTTTTGACGGCTACACCTTC. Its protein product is CASVRGFDGYTF.

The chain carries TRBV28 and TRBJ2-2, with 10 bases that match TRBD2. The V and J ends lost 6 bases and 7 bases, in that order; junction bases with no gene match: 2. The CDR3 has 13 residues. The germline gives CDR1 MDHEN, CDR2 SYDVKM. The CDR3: CASRTSGFGELFF. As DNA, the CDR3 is TGTGCCAGCAGGACTAGCGGGTTCGGGGAGCTGTTTTTT.

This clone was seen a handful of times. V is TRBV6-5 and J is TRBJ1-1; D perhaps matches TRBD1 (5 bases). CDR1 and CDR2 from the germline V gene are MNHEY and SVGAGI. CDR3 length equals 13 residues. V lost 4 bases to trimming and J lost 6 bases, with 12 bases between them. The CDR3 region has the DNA TGTGCCAGCAGTTTAGGACCGGGGGCTGAAGCTTTCTTT. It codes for CASSLGPGAEAFF.

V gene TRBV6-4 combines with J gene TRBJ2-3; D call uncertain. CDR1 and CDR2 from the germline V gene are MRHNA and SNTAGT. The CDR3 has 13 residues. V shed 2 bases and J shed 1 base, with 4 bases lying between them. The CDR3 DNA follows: TGTGCCAGCAGTGACCCGGGCACAGATACGCAGTATTTT. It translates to CASSDPGTDTQYF.

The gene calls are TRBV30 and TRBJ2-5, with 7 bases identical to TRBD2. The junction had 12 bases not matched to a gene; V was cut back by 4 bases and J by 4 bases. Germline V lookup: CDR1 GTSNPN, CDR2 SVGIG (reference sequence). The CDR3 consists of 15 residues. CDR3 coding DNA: TGTGCCTGGACCCCCGGGGCTGGCGGGAGAGAGACCCAGTACTTC. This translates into CAWTPGAGGRETQYF.

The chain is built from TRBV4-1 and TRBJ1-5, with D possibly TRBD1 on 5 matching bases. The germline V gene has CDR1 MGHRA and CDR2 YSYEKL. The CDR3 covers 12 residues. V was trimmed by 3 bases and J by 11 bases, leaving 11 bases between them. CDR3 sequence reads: CASSQRDGSQHF. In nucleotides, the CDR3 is TGCGCCAGCAGCCAGCGGGACGGGTCCCAGCATTTT.

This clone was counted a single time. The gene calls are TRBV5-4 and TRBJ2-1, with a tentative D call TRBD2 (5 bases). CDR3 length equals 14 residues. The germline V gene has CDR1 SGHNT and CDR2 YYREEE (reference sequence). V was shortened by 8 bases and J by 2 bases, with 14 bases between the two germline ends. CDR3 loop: CARVLTKPYNEQFF. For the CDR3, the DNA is TGTGCCAGAGTACTGACTAAACCCTACAATGAGCAGTTCTTC.